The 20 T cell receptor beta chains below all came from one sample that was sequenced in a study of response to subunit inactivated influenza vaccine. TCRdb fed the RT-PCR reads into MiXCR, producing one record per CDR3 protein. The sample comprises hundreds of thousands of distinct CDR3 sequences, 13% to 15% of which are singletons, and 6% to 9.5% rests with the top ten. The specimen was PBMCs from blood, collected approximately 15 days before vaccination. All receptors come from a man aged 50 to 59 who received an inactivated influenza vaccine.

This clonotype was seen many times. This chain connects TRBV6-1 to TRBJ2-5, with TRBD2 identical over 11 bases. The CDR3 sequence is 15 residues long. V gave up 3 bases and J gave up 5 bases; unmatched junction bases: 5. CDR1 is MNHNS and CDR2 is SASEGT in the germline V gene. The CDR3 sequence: CASSDSGGAFETQYF. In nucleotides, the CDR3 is TGTGCCAGCAGTGATAGCGGGGGGGCCTTTGAGACCCAGTACTTC.

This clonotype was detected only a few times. The CDR3 loop is CASSLLTGVSYNEQFF. The CDR3 DNA is TGTGCCAGCAGCTTATTGACGGGGGTCTCCTACAATGAGCAGTTCTTC. The chain has TRBV7-2 and TRBJ2-1; TRBD2 might be the D (6 bases). CDR3 length: 16 residues. Trimming cost V 2 bases and J 0 bases, with 11 bases left between them. CDR1 is SGHTA, CDR2 FQGNSA, per germline.

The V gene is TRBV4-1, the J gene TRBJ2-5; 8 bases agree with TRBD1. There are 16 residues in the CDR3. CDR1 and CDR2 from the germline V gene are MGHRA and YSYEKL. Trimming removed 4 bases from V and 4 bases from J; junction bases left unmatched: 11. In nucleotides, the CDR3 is TGCGCCAGCAGCCCCCAGGGGGCACAGGCCCGAGAGACCCAGTACTTC. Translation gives CASSPQGAQARETQYF.

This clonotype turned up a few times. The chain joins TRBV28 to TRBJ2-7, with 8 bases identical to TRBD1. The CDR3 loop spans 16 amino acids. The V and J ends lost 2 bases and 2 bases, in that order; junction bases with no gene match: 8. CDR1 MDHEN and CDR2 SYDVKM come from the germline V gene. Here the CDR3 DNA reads TGTGCCAGCAGTTTAGGGGGCAGGGGGCGCCCCTACGAGCAGTACTTC. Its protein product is CASSLGGRGRPYEQYF.

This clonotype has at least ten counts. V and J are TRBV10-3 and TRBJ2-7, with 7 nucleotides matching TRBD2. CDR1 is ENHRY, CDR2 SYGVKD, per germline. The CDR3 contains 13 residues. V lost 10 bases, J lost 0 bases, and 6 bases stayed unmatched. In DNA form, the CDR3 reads TGTGCCACCCTGGGGGGGAGCTCCTACGAGCAGTACTTC. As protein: CATLGGSSYEQYF.

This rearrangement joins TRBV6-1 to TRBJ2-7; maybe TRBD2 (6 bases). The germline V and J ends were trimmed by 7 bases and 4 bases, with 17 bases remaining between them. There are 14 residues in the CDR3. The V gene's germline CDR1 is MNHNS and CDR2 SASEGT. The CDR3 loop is CASTERGRKYEQYF. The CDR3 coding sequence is TGTGCCAGCACCGAAAGAGGGAGGAAGTACGAGCAGTACTTC.

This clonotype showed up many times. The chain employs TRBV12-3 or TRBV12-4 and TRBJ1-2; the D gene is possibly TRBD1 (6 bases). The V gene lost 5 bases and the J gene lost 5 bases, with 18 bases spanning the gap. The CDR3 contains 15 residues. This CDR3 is CASSRGAGAGYGYTF. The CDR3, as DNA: TGTGCCAGCAGTCGAGGGGCAGGGGCGGGGTATGGCTACACCTTC.

CDR3 bases: TGTGCCAGCAGCTTGTTGTTCGAGACAGGGGGCAGGGGCACCGGGGAGCTGTTTTTT. Its protein is CASSLLFETGGRGTGELFF. The chain links TRBV5-6 to TRBJ2-2; 10 positions agree with TRBD1. V dropped 1 base and J dropped 4; count of bases not matched to a gene: 13. Germline CDR1 is SGHDT and CDR2 is YYEEEE. This CDR3 has 19 amino acids.

The CDR3 loop reads CASSPLGGQGNNEQFF. The CDR3 region has the DNA TGCGCCAGCAGCCCTCTCGGGGGACAGGGAAACAATGAGCAGTTCTTC. The J gene is TRBJ2-1, the V gene TRBV5-1; 9 bases fit TRBD1. The CDR3 runs to 16 residues. Per germline, CDR1 SGHRS and CDR2 YFSETQ. V gave up 4 bases and J gave up 5 bases; unmatched junction bases: 10.

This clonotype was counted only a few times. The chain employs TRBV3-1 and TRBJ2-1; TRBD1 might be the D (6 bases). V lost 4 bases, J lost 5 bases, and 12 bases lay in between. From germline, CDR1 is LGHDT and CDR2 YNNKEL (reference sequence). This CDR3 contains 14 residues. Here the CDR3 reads CASSLDTGNNEQFF. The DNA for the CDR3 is TGTGCCAGCAGCCTTGATACAGGGAACAATGAGCAGTTCTTC.

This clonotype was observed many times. CDR3 DNA sequence: TGTGCCATCCGGGAACACGCCAAAAACATTCAGTACTTC. Protein product: CAIREHAKNIQYF. The rearrangement joins TRBV10-3 to TRBJ2-4, with D perhaps TRBD2 (5 bases). From germline, CDR1 is ENHRY and CDR2 SYGVKD. Trimming stripped 8 bases from V and 1 base from J, with 9 bases between. This CDR3 is built from 13 residues.

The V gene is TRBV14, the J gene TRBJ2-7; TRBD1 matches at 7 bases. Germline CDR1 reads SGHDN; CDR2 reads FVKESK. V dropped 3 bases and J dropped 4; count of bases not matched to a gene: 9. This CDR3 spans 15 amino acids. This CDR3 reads CASSHPAGGIYEQYF. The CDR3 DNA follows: TGTGCCAGCAGCCACCCCGCAGGGGGAATTTACGAGCAGTACTTC.

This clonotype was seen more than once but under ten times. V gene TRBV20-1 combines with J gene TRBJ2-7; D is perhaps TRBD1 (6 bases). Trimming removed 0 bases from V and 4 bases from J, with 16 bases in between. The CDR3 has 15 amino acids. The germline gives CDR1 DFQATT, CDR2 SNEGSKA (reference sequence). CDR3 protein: CSARDSGQGLYEQYF. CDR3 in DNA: TGCAGTGCTAGAGATTCCGGGCAGGGGTTATACGAGCAGTACTTC.

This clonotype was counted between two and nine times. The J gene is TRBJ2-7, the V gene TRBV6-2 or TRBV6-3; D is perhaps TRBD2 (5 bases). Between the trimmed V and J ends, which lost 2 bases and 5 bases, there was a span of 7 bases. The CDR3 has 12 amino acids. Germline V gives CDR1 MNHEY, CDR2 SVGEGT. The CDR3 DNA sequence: TGTGCCAGCAGTTACCGGGATCACGAGCAGTACTTC. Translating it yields CASSYRDHEQYF.

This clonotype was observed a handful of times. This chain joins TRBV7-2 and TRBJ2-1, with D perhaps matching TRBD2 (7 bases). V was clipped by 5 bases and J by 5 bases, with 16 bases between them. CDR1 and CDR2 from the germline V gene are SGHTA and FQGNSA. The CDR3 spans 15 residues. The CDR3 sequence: CASSPWGGRDNEQFF. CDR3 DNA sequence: TGTGCCAGCAGCCCCTGGGGGGGGCGTGACAATGAGCAGTTCTTC.

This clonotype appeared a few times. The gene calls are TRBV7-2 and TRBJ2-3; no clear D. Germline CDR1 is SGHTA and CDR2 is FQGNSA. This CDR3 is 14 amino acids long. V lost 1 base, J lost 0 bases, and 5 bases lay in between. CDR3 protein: CASSLDVSTDTQYF. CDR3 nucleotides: TGTGCCAGCAGCTTAGATGTTAGCACAGATACGCAGTATTTT.

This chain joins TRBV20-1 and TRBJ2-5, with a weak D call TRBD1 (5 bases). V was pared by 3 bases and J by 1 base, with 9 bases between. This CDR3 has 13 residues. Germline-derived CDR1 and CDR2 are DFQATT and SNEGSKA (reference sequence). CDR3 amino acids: CSASQGSQETQYF. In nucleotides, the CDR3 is TGCAGTGCTAGTCAGGGCTCCCAAGAGACCCAGTACTTC.

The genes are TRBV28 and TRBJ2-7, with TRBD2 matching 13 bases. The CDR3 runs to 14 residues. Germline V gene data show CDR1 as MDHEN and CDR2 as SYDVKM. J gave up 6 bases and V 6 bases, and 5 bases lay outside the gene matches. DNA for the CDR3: TGTGCCAGCAGGACTAGCGGGAGGTGGGGCGAGCAGTACTTC. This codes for CASRTSGRWGEQYF.

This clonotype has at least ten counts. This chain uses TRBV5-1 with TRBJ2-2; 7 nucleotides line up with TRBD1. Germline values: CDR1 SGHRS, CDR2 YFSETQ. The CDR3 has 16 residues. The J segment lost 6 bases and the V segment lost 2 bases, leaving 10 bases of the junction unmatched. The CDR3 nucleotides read TGCGCCAGCAGCTTATACTTAATCGGGACAGCCGGGGAGCTGTTTTTT. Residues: CASSLYLIGTAGELFF.

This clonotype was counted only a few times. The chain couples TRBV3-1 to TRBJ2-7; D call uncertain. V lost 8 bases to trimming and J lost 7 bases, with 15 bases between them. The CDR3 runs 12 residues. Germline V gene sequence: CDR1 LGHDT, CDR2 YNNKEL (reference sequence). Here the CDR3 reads CASRAPFGEQYF. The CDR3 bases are TGTGCCAGCCGGGCACCCTTCGGGGAGCAGTACTTC.